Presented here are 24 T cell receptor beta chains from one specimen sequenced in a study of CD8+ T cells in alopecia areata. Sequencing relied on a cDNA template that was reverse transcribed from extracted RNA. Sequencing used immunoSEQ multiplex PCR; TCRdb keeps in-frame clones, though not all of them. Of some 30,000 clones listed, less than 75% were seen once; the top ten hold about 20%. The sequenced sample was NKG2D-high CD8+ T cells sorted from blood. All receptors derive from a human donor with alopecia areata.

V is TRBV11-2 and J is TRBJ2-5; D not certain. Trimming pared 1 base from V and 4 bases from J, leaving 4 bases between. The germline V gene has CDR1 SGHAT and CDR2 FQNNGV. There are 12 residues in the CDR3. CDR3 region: CASSLVRETQYF. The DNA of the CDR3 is TGTGCCAGCAGCTTAGTCCGAGAGACCCAGTACTTC.

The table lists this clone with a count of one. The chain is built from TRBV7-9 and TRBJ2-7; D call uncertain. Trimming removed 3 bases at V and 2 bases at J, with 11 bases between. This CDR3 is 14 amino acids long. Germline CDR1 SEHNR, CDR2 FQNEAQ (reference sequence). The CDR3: CASSFSARTYEQYF. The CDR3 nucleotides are TGTGCCAGCAGCTTCTCCGCACGCACCTACGAGCAGTACTTC.

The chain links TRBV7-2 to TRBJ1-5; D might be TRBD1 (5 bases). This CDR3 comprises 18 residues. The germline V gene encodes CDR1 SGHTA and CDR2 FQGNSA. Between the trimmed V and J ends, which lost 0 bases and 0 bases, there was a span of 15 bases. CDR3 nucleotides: TGTGCCAGCAGCTTAGCGCTGGGCAGGGACTATAGCAATCAGCCCCAGCATTTT. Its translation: CASSLALGRDYSNQPQHF.

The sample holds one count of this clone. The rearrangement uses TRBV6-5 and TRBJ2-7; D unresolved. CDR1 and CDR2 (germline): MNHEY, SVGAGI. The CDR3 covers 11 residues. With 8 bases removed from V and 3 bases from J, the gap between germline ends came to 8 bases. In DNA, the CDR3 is TGTGCCAGCCAGAACGGCTACGAGCAGTACTTC. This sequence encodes CASQNGYEQYF.

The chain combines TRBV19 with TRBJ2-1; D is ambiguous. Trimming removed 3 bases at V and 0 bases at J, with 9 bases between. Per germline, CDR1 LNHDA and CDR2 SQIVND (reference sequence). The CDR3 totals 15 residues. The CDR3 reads CASSIGSLSYNEQFF. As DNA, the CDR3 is TGTGCCAGTAGTATCGGTAGTCTCTCCTACAATGAGCAGTTCTTC.

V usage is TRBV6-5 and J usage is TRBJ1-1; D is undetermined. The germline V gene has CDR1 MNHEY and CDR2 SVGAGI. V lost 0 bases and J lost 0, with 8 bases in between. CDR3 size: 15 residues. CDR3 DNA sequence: TGTGCCAGCAGTTACTCGAGGGAAGTGAACACTGAAGCTTTCTTT. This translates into CASSYSREVNTEAFF.

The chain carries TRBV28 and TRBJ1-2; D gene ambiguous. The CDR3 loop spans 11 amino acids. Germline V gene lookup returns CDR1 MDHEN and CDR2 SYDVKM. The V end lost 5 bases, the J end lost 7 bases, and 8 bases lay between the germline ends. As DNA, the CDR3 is TGTGCCAGCAGTAGTGTGAGTGGCTACACCTTC. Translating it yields CASSSVSGYTF.

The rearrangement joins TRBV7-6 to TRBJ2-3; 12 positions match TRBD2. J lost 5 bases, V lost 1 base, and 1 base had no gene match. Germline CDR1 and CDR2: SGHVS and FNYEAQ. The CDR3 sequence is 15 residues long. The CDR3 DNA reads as TGTGCCAGCAGCTTAGAACTAGCGGGGGGAGATACGCAGTATTTT. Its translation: CASSLELAGGDTQYF.

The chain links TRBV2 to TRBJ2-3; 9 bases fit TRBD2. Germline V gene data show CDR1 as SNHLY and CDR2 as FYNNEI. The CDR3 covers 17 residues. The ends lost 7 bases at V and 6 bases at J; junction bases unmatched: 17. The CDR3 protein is CASTDPGGRAVVDTQYF. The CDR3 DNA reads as TGTGCCAGCACGGACCCTGGCGGGAGGGCCGTCGTCGATACGCAGTATTTT. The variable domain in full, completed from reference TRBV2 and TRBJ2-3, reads EPEVTQTPSHQVTQMGQEVILRCVPISNHLYFYWYRQILGQKVEFLVSFYNNEISEKSEIFDDQFSVERPDGSNFTLKIRSTKLEDSAMYFCASTDPGGRAVVDTQYFGPGTRLTVL.

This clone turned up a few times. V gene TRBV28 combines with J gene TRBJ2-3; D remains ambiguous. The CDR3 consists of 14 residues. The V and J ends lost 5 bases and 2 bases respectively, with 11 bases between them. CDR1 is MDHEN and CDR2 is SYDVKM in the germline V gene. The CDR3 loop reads CASSPVSDTDTQYF. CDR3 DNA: TGTGCCAGCAGTCCAGTGTCCGACACAGATACGCAGTATTTT.

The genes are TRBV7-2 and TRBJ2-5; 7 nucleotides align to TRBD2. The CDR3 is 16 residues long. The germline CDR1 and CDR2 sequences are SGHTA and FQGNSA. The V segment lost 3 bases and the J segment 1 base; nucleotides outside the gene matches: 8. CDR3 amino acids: CASSFEGGGLQETQYF. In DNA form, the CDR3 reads TGTGCCAGCAGCTTCGAGGGCGGGGGTCTCCAAGAGACCCAGTACTTC.

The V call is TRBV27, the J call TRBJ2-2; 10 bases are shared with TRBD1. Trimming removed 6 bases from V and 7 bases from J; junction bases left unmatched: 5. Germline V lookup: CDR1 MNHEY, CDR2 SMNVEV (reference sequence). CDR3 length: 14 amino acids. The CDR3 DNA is TGTGCCAGCAGGAGACAGGGGGCGGTCGGGGAGCTGTTTTTT. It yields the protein CASRRQGAVGELFF.

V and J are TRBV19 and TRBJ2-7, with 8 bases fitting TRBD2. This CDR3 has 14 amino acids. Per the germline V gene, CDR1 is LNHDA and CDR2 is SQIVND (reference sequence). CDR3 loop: CASGASGPAGEQYF. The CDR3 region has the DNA TGTGCAAGCGGGGCTAGCGGGCCGGCGGGCGAGCAGTACTTC.

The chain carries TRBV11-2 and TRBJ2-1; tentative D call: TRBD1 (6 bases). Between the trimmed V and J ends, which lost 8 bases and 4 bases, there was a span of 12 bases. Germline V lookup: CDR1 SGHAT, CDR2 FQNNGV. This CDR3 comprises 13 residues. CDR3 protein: CASPTGTYNEQFF. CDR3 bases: TGTGCCAGCCCGACAGGTACATACAATGAGCAGTTCTTC.

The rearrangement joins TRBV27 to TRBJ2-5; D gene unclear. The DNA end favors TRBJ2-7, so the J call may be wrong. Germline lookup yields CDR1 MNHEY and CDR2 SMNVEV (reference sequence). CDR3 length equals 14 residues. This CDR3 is CASSLSFGYYEQYF. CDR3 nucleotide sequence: TGTGCCAGCAGTTTATCGTTCGGGTACTACGAGCAGTACTTC.

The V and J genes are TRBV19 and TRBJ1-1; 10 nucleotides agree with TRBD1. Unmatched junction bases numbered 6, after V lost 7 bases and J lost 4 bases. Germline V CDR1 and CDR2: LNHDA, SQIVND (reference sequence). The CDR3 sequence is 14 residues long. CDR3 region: CASTAGQGTTEAFF. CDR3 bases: TGTGCCAGTACCGCGGGACAGGGGACCACTGAAGCTTTCTTT.

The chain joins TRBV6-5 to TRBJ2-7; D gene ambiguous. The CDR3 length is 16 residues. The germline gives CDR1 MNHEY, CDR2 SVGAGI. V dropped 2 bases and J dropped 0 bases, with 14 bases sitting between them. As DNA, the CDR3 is TGTGCCAGCAGTTACCCGCGCTACGATAACTCCTACGAGCAGTACTTC. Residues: CASSYPRYDNSYEQYF.

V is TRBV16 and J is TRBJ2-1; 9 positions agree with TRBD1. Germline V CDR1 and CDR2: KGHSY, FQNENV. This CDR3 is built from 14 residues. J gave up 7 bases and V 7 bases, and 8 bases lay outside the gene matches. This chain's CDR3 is CASNDRGIQNEQFF. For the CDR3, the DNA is TGTGCCAGCAACGACAGGGGGATCCAAAATGAGCAGTTCTTC.

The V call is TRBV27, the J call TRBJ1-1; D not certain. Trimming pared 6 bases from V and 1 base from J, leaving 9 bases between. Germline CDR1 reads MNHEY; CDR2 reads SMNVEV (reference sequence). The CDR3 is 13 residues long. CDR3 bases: TGTGCCAGCAGCCAAGACTGGAACACTGAAGCTTTCTTT. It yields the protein CASSQDWNTEAFF.

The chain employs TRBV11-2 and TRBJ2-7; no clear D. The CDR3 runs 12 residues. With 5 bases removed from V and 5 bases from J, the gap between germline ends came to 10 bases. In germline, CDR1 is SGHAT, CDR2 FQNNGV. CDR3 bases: TGTGCCAGCAGCCCTAGAATCAACGAGCAGTACTTC. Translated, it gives CASSPRINEQYF.

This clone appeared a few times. CDR3 DNA sequence: TGTGCCAGCAGTTACGTCGTCCACAATGAGCAGTTCTTC. Protein: CASSYVVHNEQFF. This chain joins TRBV6-6 and TRBJ2-1; D gene ambiguous. Germline V gene data show CDR1 as MNHNY and CDR2 as SVGAGI (reference sequence). The germline V and J ends were trimmed by 2 bases and 5 bases, with 7 bases remaining between them. This CDR3 has 13 amino acids.

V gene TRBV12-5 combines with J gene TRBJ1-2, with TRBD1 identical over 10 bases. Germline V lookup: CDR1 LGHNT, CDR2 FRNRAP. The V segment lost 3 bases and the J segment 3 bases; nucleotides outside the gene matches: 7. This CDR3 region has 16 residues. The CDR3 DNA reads TGTGCTAGTGGTTTTTCCCTAGGACAGGGGGACTATGGCTACACCTTC. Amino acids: CASGFSLGQGDYGYTF. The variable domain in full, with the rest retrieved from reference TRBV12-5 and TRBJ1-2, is DARVTQTPRHKVTEMGQEVTMRCQPILGHNTVFWYRQTMMQGLELLAYFRNRAPLDDSGMPKDRFSAEMPDATLATLKIQPSEPRDSAVYFCASGFSLGQGDYGYTFGSGTRLTVV.

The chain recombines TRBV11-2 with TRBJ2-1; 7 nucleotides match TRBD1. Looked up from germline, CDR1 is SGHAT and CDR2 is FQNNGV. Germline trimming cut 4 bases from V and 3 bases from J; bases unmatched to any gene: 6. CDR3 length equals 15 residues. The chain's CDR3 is CASSSPGQNYNEQFF. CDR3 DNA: TGTGCCAGCAGCTCCCCGGGACAGAACTACAATGAGCAGTTCTTC.

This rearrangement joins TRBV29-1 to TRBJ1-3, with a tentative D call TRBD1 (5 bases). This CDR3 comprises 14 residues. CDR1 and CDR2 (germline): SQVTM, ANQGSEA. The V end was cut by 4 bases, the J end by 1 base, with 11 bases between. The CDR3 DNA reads TGCAGCGTTGTCCCCCAGGGTTCTGGAAACACCATATATTTT. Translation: CSVVPQGSGNTIYF.